These 17 T cell receptor beta chains originate from one sample sequenced in a study of blood T cells in healthy people across ages. A second PCR, run for about 7 to 11 cycles, used a sample-barcoded 5' primer plus a J-beta primer mix. TCRdb re-called the 5' RACE reads through MiXCR, storing one row per CDR3 protein. The data show hundreds of thousands of distinct CDR3 sequences, about 61% seen once. Sequencing was carried out using blood. The receptors stem from a man aged 35 to 55 in good health.

V is TRBV2 and J is TRBJ1-6, with 7 bases that match TRBD1. J lost 10 bases, V lost 7 bases, and 13 bases had no gene match. CDR3 length: 15 amino acids. Germline assignment: CDR1 SNHLY and CDR2 FYNNEI. Here the CDR3 reads CASMPQGSQESPLHF. As DNA, the CDR3 is TGTGCCAGCATGCCACAGGGGTCACAGGAATCACCCCTCCACTTT. Complete variable domain (other parts from reference TRBV2 and TRBJ1-6): EPEVTQTPSHQVTQMGQEVILRCVPISNHLYFYWYRQILGQKVEFLVSFYNNEISEKSEIFDDQFSVERPDGSNFTLKIRSTKLEDSAMYFCASMPQGSQESPLHFGNGTRLTVT.

This clonotype was seen just once. The V gene is TRBV27, the J gene TRBJ1-6; D is unclear. The germline CDR1 and CDR2 sequences are MNHEY and SMNVEV (reference sequence). CDR3 length: 12 residues. V was pared by 2 bases and J by 9 bases, with 5 bases between. The CDR3 DNA reads TGTGCCAGCAGTTTAAGGGCTTCACCCCTCCACTTT. Translated, it gives CASSLRASPLHF.

This chain links TRBV7-2 with TRBJ2-5; 8 nucleotides line up with TRBD2. J lost 2 bases, V lost 5 bases, and 7 bases had no gene match. This CDR3 contains 15 residues. Germline CDR1 and CDR2: SGHTA and FQGNSA. The CDR3 reads CASSQVGGVQETQYF. CDR3 bases: TGTGCCAGCAGCCAGGTCGGGGGGGTGCAAGAGACCCAGTACTTC.

The chain carries TRBV3-1 and TRBJ1-1, with a tentative D call TRBD1 (5 bases). Trimming pared 0 bases from V and 6 bases from J, leaving 11 bases between. Per the germline V gene, CDR1 is LGHDT and CDR2 is YNNKEL (reference sequence). CDR3 length equals 14 residues. In DNA form, the CDR3 reads TGTGCCAGCAGCCAAGATCTAGGGGTCTCTGAAGCTTTCTTT. Translated: CASSQDLGVSEAFF.

The J gene is TRBJ2-7, the V gene TRBV4-3; 11 nucleotides agree with TRBD1. Germline values: CDR1 LGHNA, CDR2 YSLEER. The CDR3 consists of 16 residues. V was clipped by 3 bases and J by 2 bases; unmatched bases: 6. CDR3 residues: CASSHLPGQGAYEQYF. The CDR3 DNA reads as TGCGCCAGCAGCCACCTGCCGGGACAGGGGGCCTACGAGCAGTACTTC.

The chain has TRBV7-2 and TRBJ2-3, with D unclear. The CDR3 is 12 amino acids. Trimming pared 6 bases from V and 7 bases from J, leaving 11 bases between. The germline gives CDR1 SGHTA, CDR2 FQGNSA. Here the CDR3 DNA reads TGTGCCAGCAGGTCTACTGTTTATACGCAGTATTTT. It encodes CASRSTVYTQYF.

This clonotype was seen a handful of times. The chain uses TRBV6-2 or TRBV6-3 and TRBJ2-7, with TRBD1 identical over 10 bases. CDR1 and CDR2 from the germline V gene are MNHEY and SVGEGT. J gave up 3 bases and V 4 bases, and 6 bases lay outside the gene matches. The CDR3 loop spans 15 amino acids. CDR3 residues: CASSLRDRGVYEQYF. The CDR3, as DNA: TGTGCCAGCAGTTTGAGGGACAGGGGCGTCTACGAGCAGTACTTC.

The chain links TRBV28 to TRBJ2-3; D may be TRBD1 (6 bases). The V and J ends lost 1 base and 4 bases respectively, with 18 bases between them. The CDR3 contains 17 residues. CDR1 and CDR2 from the germline V gene are MDHEN and SYDVKM. Here the CDR3 DNA reads TGTGCCAGCAGTTTATCCTGGACAGACTACGGCCCAGATACGCAGTATTTT. This translates into CASSLSWTDYGPDTQYF.

The chain is built from TRBV20-1 and TRBJ2-7, with 7 bases matching TRBD1. The CDR3 has 15 residues. Germline assignment: CDR1 DFQATT and CDR2 SNEGSKA (reference sequence). V shed 0 bases, J shed 1 base, and the junction held 6 bases outside the gene matches. CDR3 sequence: CSARDATRGSYEQYF. DNA of the CDR3: TGCAGTGCTAGAGATGCGACCAGGGGGTCCTACGAGCAGTACTTC.

DNA of the CDR3: TGTGCCAGCAGTGTTCGACTAGGCGATGAGCAGTTCTTC. It encodes CASSVRLGDEQFF. The rearrangement links TRBV12-3 or TRBV12-4 to TRBJ2-1; possibly TRBD2 for D (6 bases). The CDR3 loop spans 13 amino acids. Trimming shortened V by 5 bases and J by 8 bases, and 13 bases separated the two germline ends.

This chain connects TRBV7-2 to TRBJ1-5, with D possibly matching TRBD1 (6 bases). With 1 base removed from V and 5 bases from J, the gap between germline ends came to 12 bases. The CDR3 is made up of 15 amino acids. In germline, CDR1 is SGHTA, CDR2 FQGNSA. The DNA for the CDR3 is TGTGCCAGCAGCTTAGGGGGGGCTTATCATCAGCCCCAGCATTTT. This translates into CASSLGGAYHQPQHF. The variable domain in full, completed from reference TRBV7-2 and TRBJ1-5, reads GAGVSQSPSNKVTEKGKDVELRCDPISGHTALYWYRQSLGQGLEFLIYFQGNSAPDKSGLPSDRFSAERTGGSVSTLTIQRTQQEDSAVYLCASSLGGAYHQPQHFGDGTRLSIL.

The J gene is TRBJ2-5, the V gene TRBV7-9; D is unclear. The ends were cut back, 7 bases at V and 5 bases at J, with 17 bases in the middle. CDR3 size: 14 residues. Germline CDR1 and CDR2: SEHNR and FQNEAQ (reference sequence). CDR3 bases: TGTGCCAGCAACGTCCACGGTACTGGGGAGACCCAGTACTTC. This translates into CASNVHGTGETQYF.

This clonotype has more than one count but fewer than ten. The chain has TRBV25-1 and TRBJ2-1; TRBD1 agrees at 9 bases. Germline lookup yields CDR1 MGHDK and CDR2 SYGVNS. V lost 6 bases, J lost 9 bases, and 6 bases stayed unmatched. The CDR3 is 13 amino acids. CDR3 DNA sequence: TGTGCCAGCAGGGGGACAGGGTCAACTGAGCAGTTCTTC. It specifies CASRGTGSTEQFF.

V usage is TRBV20-1 and J usage is TRBJ2-7; 7 nucleotides match TRBD1. Germline V gene sequence: CDR1 DFQATT, CDR2 SNEGSKA (reference sequence). There are 14 residues in the CDR3. V lost 5 bases, J lost 1 base, and 8 bases stayed unmatched. The CDR3 nucleotides read TGCAGTGCTCGTTCTCGCAGGGGGTCCTACGAGCAGTACTTC. Translation gives CSARSRRGSYEQYF.

V usage is TRBV18 and J usage is TRBJ1-2; D unclear. V dropped 2 bases and J dropped 4 bases, with 14 bases sitting between them. Germline assignment: CDR1 KGHSH and CDR2 LQKENI. This CDR3 contains 15 residues. This chain's CDR3 is CASSPTPGELYGYTF. CDR3 bases: TGTGCCAGCTCACCAACGCCGGGAGAACTCTATGGCTACACCTTC.

The chain recombines TRBV4-3 with TRBJ2-2, with D possibly TRBD2 on 6 matching bases. CDR3 size: 17 residues. The germline CDR1 and CDR2 sequences are LGHNA and YSLEER. The germline V and J ends were trimmed by 1 base and 0 bases, with 12 bases remaining between them. CDR3 sequence: CASSQVGAGTNTGELFF. In DNA form, the CDR3 reads TGCGCCAGCAGCCAAGTAGGGGCGGGGACGAACACCGGGGAGCTGTTTTTT.

J is TRBJ2-5 and V is TRBV29-1; 9 bases are a match to TRBD1. Trimming took 6 bases from V and 7 from J; bases not matched to a gene: 9. The CDR3 has 13 residues. The germline V gene encodes CDR1 SQVTM and CDR2 ANQGSEA. The CDR3 spells CSVRDRDSWTQYF. The CDR3, as DNA: TGCAGCGTCCGGGACAGGGATTCGTGGACCCAGTACTTC.